The present T cell receptor (beta chain) was sequenced within a study of T cells in localized non-small cell lung cancer. Some clones are missing from TCRdb's copy, which holds only in-frame ones; the method was immunoSEQ multiplex PCR. The table has around 96,000 clones, approximately 91% seen once. CDR3 length: 12 amino acids. The V gene's germline CDR1 is SGHAT and CDR2 FQNNGV. V lost 6 bases and J lost 7, with 9 bases in between. For this clone: The antigen is undetermined.

Study outcomes and limitations: With higher T cell density in blood came longer overall survival.

The receptor was derived from a woman aged 40 to 75 with stage II squamous cell lung carcinoma. The sample consisted of PBMCs, taken before any cancer treatment. The genes are TRBV11-2 and TRBJ2-2; D gene uncertain. CDR3 loop: CASSQGFGELFF. The CDR3 DNA follows: TGTGCCAGCAGTCAAGGATTCGGGGAGCTGTTTTTT. The full variable domain, its missing parts supplied by reference TRBV11-2 and TRBJ2-2, is EAGVAQSPRYKIIEKRQSVAFWCNPISGHATLYWYQQILGQGPKLLIQFQNNGVVDDSQLPKDRFSAERLKGVDSTLKIQPAKLEDSAVYLCASSQGFGELFFGEGSRLTVL.